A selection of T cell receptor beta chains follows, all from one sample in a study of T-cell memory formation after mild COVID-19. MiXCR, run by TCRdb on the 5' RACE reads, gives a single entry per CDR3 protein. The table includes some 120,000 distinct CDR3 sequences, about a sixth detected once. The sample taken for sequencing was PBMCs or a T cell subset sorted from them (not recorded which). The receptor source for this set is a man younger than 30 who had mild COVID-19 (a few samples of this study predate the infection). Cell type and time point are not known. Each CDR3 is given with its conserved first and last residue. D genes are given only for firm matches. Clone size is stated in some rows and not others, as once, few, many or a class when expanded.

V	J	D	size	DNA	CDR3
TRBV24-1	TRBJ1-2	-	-	TGTGCCACCAGTGGGCAGGGTCTAGGTGGCTACACCTTC	CATSGQGLGGYTF
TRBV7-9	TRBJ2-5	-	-	TGTGCCAGCAGCTCCTTCTTCGCAGGCCAAGAGACCCAGTACTTC	CASSSFFAGQETQYF
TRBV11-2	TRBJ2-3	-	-	TGTGCCAGCAGCTTCCCCCGGGGGAGGGGGCACTTAGATACGCAGTATTTT	CASSFPRGRGHLDTQYF
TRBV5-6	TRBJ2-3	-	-	TGTGCCAGCAGCTTGTCCAGGGACCACACAGATACGCAGTATTTT	CASSLSRDHTDTQYF
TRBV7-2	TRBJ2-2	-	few	TGTGCCAGTCAGGCGGGCCTTAACACCGGGGAGCTGTTTTTT	CASQAGLNTGELFF
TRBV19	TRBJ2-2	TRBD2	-	TGTGCCAGTAGTCCCCTAGCGGGGGATATCACCGGGGAGCTGTTTTTT	CASSPLAGDITGELFF
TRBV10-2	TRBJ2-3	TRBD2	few	TGCGCCAGCAGTGACCTGGGACTAGCGGGGCCTAGCACAGATACGCAGTATTTT	CASSDLGLAGPSTDTQYF
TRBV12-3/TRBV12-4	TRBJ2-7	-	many	TGTGCCAGCAGCCTACAAACCACAGGTAGCAACGAGCAGTACTTC	CASSLQTTGSNEQYF
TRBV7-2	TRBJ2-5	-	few	TGTGCCAGCAGCTTAATAGTGCCGTTTTTCCAAGAGACCCAGTACTTC	CASSLIVPFFQETQYF
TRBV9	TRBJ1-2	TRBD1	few	TGTGCCAGCAGCGTCAGGGGGGGGAGCCCTTATGGCTACACCTTC	CASSVRGGSPYGYTF
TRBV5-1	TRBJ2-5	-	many	TGCGCCAGCAGCTTCAGCGCAGAAGAGACCCAGTACTTC	CASSFSAEETQYF
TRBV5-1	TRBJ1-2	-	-	TGCGCCAGCAGCGCGAGAATGGGGGCTGGGGATGGCTACACCTTC	CASSARMGAGDGYTF
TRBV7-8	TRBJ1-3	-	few	TGTGCCAGCAGCACCCGGCTGGGGAGGAACACCATATATTTT	CASSTRLGRNTIYF
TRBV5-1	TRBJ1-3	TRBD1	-	TGCGCCAGCAGCCTGACCGGGACAGTGTACCGGAGCTCTGGAAACACCATATATTTT	CASSLTGTVYRSSGNTIYF
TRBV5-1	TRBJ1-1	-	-	TGCGCCAGCAGCTTCCCCCGGGGAGAGAACGCTGAAGCTTTCTTT	CASSFPRGENAEAFF
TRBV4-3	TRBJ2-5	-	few	TGCGCCAGCAGCCGGCGCGGGGCGGCTGGGGAGACCCAGTACTTC	CASSRRGAAGETQYF
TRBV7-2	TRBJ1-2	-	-	TGTGCCAGCAGCTCGTGGTTGACCTATGGCTACACCTTC	CASSSWLTYGYTF
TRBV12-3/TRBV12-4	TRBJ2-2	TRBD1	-	TGTGCCAGCAGTACCGGGACAGAGGGAAAGCTGTTTTTT	CASSTGTEGKLFF
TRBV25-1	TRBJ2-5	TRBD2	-	TGTGCCAGCAGAGAGCGGGGGGGCCTGGAGACCCAGTACTTC	CASRERGGLETQYF
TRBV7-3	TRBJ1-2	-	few	TGTGCCAGCAGCCCCACGGGGGGGGGAGAGGTCTATGGCTACACCTTC	CASSPTGGGEVYGYTF
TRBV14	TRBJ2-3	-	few	TGTGCCAGCAGACCCAAGCATTGGACAGACGATACGCAGTATTTT	CASRPKHWTDDTQYF
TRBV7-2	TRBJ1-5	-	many	TGTGCCAGCAGCTTGGAAGTTTATAGCAATCAGCCCCAGCATTTT	CASSLEVYSNQPQHF
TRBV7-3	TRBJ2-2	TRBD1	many	TGTGCCAGCAGCGACGGACAGGTCACCGGGGAGCTGTTTTTT	CASSDGQVTGELFF
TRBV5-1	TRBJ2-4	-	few	TGCGCCAGCAGCCCTGACACAATTTTAGCCAAAAACATTCAGTACTTC	CASSPDTILAKNIQYF
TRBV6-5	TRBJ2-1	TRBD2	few	TGTGCCAGCAGCCCGACATTAACTAGCGGGGGTTACAATGAGCAGTTCTTC	CASSPTLTSGGYNEQFF
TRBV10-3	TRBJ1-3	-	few	TGTGCCATCAGTGAGTGGGGCTCTGGAAACACCATATATTTT	CAISEWGSGNTIYF
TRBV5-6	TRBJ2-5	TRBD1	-	TGTGCCAGCAGCATAACCGGGACAGGGGAAGAGACCCAGTACTTC	CASSITGTGEETQYF
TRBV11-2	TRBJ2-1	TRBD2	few	TGTGCCAGCAGCCCCTTTAAGACTAGCCGGACCTACAATGAGCAGTTCTTC	CASSPFKTSRTYNEQFF
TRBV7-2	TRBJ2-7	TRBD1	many	TGTGCCAGCAGCTTAGTTGGGGACAGGGCAGACGAGCAGTACTTC	CASSLVGDRADEQYF
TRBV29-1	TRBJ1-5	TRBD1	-	TGCAGCGTTGGGGGACAGGGTAACGATCAGCCCCAGCATTTT	CSVGGQGNDQPQHF
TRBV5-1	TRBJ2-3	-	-	TGCGCCAGCAGCTTGGCGGGGTATGATGCAGATACGAAGTATTTT	CASSLAGYDADTKYF
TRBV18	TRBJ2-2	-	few	TGTGCCAGCTCACCGCCCCCAGGGGAGCTGTTTTTT	CASSPPPGELFF
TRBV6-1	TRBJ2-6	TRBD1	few	TGTGCCAGCAGTGCACGGACAGGGATGGGCTCTGGGGCCAACGTCCTGACTTTC	CASSARTGMGSGANVLTF
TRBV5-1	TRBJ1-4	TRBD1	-	TGCGCCAGCAGCTTGGTCCCGACAGGGGGGAGGGAAAAACTGTTTTTT	CASSLVPTGGREKLFF
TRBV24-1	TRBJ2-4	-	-	TGTGCCACCAGTGATTCGAGGGAGTCCAAAAACATTAAGTACTTC	CATSDSRESKNIKYF
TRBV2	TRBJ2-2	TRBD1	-	TGTGCCAGCAGCCAGACAGGGGGCGCCGACACCGGGGAGCTGTTTTTT	CASSQTGGADTGELFF
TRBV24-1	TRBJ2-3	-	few	TGTGCCACCAGTGACGGTAGTTCGGGGGGCGCAGATACGCAGTATTTT	CATSDGSSGGADTQYF
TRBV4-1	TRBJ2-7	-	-	TGCGCCAGCAGCCGATTCAGGGGCTCCTACGAGCAGTACTTC	CASSRFRGSYEQYF
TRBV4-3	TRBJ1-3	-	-	TGCGCCAGCAGCCAAGTCGAGGCCTCCTCTGGAAACACCATATATTTT	CASSQVEASSGNTIYF
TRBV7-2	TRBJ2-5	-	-	TGTGCCAGCAGCCCTCGGAGAAGCCCTCAAGAGACCCAGTACTTC	CASSPRRSPQETQYF
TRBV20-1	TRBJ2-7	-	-	TGCAGTGCTAGAGATCCAAGTGGCAGAGCCTACGAGCAGTACTTC	CSARDPSGRAYEQYF
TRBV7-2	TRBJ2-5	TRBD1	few	TGTGCCAGCAGCGTGAGACAGGGGGGAAAAGAGACCCAGTACTTC	CASSVRQGGKETQYF
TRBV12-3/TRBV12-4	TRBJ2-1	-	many	TGTGCCAGCAGTTTAGCGGGGGGTTCCTACAATGAGCAGTTCTTC	CASSLAGGSYNEQFF
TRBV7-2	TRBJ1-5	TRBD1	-	TGTGCCAGCAGCAAAGTCCAGGGGGAAGGTCAGCCCCAGCATTTT	CASSKVQGEGQPQHF
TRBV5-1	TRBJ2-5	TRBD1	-	TGCGCCACCGCGACAGGGCCGATTCAAGAGACCCAGTACTTC	CATATGPIQETQYF
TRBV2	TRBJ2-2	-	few	TGTGCCAGCAGTGAAGATGGCGCTGCCGGGGAGCTGTTTTTT	CASSEDGAAGELFF
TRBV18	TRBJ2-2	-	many	TGTGCCAGCTCACCCGGACCGAACACCGGGGAGCTGTTTTTT	CASSPGPNTGELFF
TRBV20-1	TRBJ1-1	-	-	TGCAGTGCCCCGCGGGCGGGGGGGACTTTCTTT	CSAPRAGGTFF
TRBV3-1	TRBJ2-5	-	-	TGTGCCAGCAGCCAAGATATGGGGAAAGAGACCCAGTACTTC	CASSQDMGKETQYF
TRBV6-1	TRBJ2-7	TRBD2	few	TGTGCCAGCAGTGACGCCCCAGGGAGGGAGTACTTC	CASSDAPGREYF